The 25 T cell receptor beta chains given below trace back to one sample, sequenced in a study of T cell responses to AZD1222 COVID-19 vaccine. Generated by immunoSEQ multiplex PCR, the TCRdb table keeps only in-frame clones and is missing some. The sample contains roughly 100,000 clones, roughly 82% of which appear only once. The sequences come from peripheral blood, collected on day 0 of AZD1222 vaccination. Receptors originate from an adult in good health.

This clone has a single count. The chain uses TRBV11-2 and TRBJ1-3, with unresolved D. This CDR3 has 17 amino acids. Germline CDR1 reads SGHAT; CDR2 reads FQNNGV. Trimming cost V 0 bases and J 8 bases, with 20 bases left between them. The CDR3, as DNA: TGTGCCAGCAGCTTAGATCATCGAACAGCGGGCGAGGACACCATATATTTT. This codes for CASSLDHRTAGEDTIYF.

This clone was seen a few times. The V and J genes are TRBV13 and TRBJ1-1; no firm D call. CDR3 size: 17 residues. The germline gives CDR1 PRHDT, CDR2 FYEKMQ (reference sequence). The ends were cut back, 2 bases at V and 0 bases at J, with 16 bases in the middle. The CDR3 reads CASSLMVRKHLNTEAFF. The CDR3 DNA is TGTGCCAGCAGCTTAATGGTCCGGAAACATTTGAACACTGAAGCTTTCTTT.

The chain combines TRBV5-1 with TRBJ1-1; D is ambiguous. Germline CDR1 is SGHRS and CDR2 is YFSETQ. V was clipped by 5 bases and J by 2 bases, with 13 bases between them. This CDR3 comprises 14 residues. The CDR3 DNA sequence: TGCGCCAGCAGTCTGCAGGCCAGAAACACTGAAGCTTTCTTT. This encodes CASSLQARNTEAFF.

This chain joins TRBV4-1 and TRBJ1-1, with 7 bases lining up with TRBD1. After removal of 4 bases from V and 6 bases from J, the junction contained 2 bases not matched to a gene. The CDR3 covers 12 residues. Germline V gives CDR1 MGHRA, CDR2 YSYEKL. The CDR3 is CASSPQGSEAFF. The CDR3 DNA sequence: TGCGCCAGCAGCCCACAGGGGTCTGAAGCTTTCTTT.

The chain is built from TRBV4-3 and TRBJ1-3, with 9 bases that match TRBD1. This CDR3 contains 15 residues. The V segment lost 4 bases and the J segment 0 bases; nucleotides outside the gene matches: 1. Germline values: CDR1 LGHNA, CDR2 YSLEER. The CDR3 sequence: CASSPDRGSGNTIYF. The CDR3 DNA sequence: TGCGCCAGCAGCCCGGACAGGGGCTCTGGAAACACCATATATTTT.

V is TRBV11-2 and J is TRBJ1-4, with 7 bases matching TRBD1. This CDR3 is built from 14 residues. Germline trimming cut 5 bases from V and 8 bases from J; bases unmatched to any gene: 8. Per the germline V gene, CDR1 is SGHAT and CDR2 is FQNNGV. CDR3 sequence: CASSNDRVSEKLFF. CDR3 nucleotide sequence: TGTGCCAGCAGCAACGACAGGGTTAGCGAAAAACTGTTTTTT. The full variable domain, rest sourced from reference TRBV11-2 and TRBJ1-4, is EAGVAQSPRYKIIEKRQSVAFWCNPISGHATLYWYQQILGQGPKLLIQFQNNGVVDDSQLPKDRFSAERLKGVDSTLKIQPAKLEDSAVYLCASSNDRVSEKLFFGSGTQLSVL.

A note on this clone: At one boundary the junction diverges from the germline segment, which might be a read error. The chain is built from TRBV7-7 and TRBJ2-5; D gene ambiguous. In germline, CDR1 is SSHAT, CDR2 FNYEAQ (reference sequence). The CDR3 is 13 amino acids. CDR3 protein: CASSLGPQETQYF. CDR3 sequence (DNA): TGTGCTAGCAGCTTAGGGCCTCAAGAGACCCAGTACTTC.

V is TRBV12-3 or TRBV12-4 and J is TRBJ1-2; D is ambiguous. The V and J ends lost 5 bases and 4 bases respectively, with 11 bases between them. This CDR3 comprises 13 residues. Here the CDR3 DNA reads TGTGCCAGCAGTCGGGCCCAGGTCTATGGCTACACCTTC. This gives the protein CASSRAQVYGYTF.

This chain connects TRBV27 to TRBJ2-1, with D uncertain. The germline V and J ends were trimmed by 2 bases and 0 bases, with 5 bases remaining between them. The CDR3 totals 14 residues. Germline CDR1 and CDR2: MNHEY and SMNVEV (reference sequence). This chain's CDR3 is CASSLSVSYNEQFF. In DNA, the CDR3 is TGTGCCAGCAGTTTAAGCGTCTCCTACAATGAGCAGTTCTTC.

This clone has a handful of counts. The genes are TRBV11-2 and TRBJ2-5, with a possible D match to TRBD2 (6 bases). Germline V lookup: CDR1 SGHAT, CDR2 FQNNGV. CDR3 size: 15 residues. V shed 2 bases and J shed 0 bases, with 10 bases lying between them. The CDR3 DNA reads as TGTGCCAGCAGCTTACTCCTAGCGAACCAAGAGACCCAGTACTTC. Translated: CASSLLLANQETQYF.

The rearrangement links TRBV5-1 to TRBJ1-4, with 7 bases identical to TRBD1. The CDR3 extends over 14 amino acids. Losses at the gene ends were 7 bases for V and 5 bases for J; bases not matched to a gene: 8. Looked up from germline, CDR1 is SGHRS and CDR2 is YFSETQ. The CDR3 sequence: CASCSGQQNEKLFF. Written as DNA, the CDR3 is TGCGCCAGCTGCTCGGGACAGCAGAATGAAAAACTGTTTTTT.

The chain has TRBV20-1 and TRBJ1-2; D perhaps matches TRBD1 (6 bases). The CDR3 contains 11 residues. The ends were cut back, 4 bases at V and 8 bases at J, with 11 bases in the middle. Germline CDR1 is DFQATT and CDR2 is SNEGSKA (reference sequence). Here the CDR3 reads CSATGVGGYTF. The DNA of the CDR3 is TGCAGTGCTACAGGGGTAGGGGGCTACACCTTC.

The chain couples TRBV6-2 or TRBV6-3 to TRBJ2-7; D is ambiguous. The germline gives CDR1 MNHEY, CDR2 SVGEGT. The germline V and J ends were trimmed by 2 bases and 6 bases, with 20 bases remaining between them. This CDR3 contains 16 residues. The CDR3 coding sequence is TGTGCCAGCAGTTACCGGTTGCTTGGGGTAATGGGCGAGCAGTACTTC. As protein: CASSYRLLGVMGEQYF.

The chain links TRBV3-1 (or the pseudogene TRBV3-2) to TRBJ2-7; D gene ambiguous. The V end was cut by 3 bases, the J end by 1 base, with 7 bases between. There are 13 residues in the CDR3. Germline V CDR1 and CDR2: LGHDT, YNNKEL (reference sequence). The DNA of the CDR3 is TGTGCCAGCAGCCACAGGTTTTCCTACGAGCAGTACTTC. It codes for CASSHRFSYEQYF.

The rearrangement joins TRBV3-1 (or the pseudogene TRBV3-2) to TRBJ1-1; D not certain. This CDR3 spans 15 amino acids. The germline V gene has CDR1 LGHDT and CDR2 YNNKEL (reference sequence). Trimming shortened V by 6 bases and J by 0 bases, and 14 bases separated the two germline ends. The CDR3 region is CASRNTYEMNTEAFF. The CDR3 nucleotides are TGTGCCAGCAGAAACACATACGAGATGAACACTGAAGCTTTCTTT.

This clone occurred once. The V and J genes are TRBV6-6 and TRBJ1-5, with TRBD1 matching over 8 bases. Germline V lookup: CDR1 MNHNY, CDR2 SVGAGI (reference sequence). The CDR3 covers 15 residues. The V and J ends lost 4 bases and 4 bases, in that order; junction bases with no gene match: 6. DNA for the CDR3: TGTGCCAGCAGTTCTCAACAGGGGGTGAATCAGCCCCAGCATTTT. Its protein product is CASSSQQGVNQPQHF.

This chain uses TRBV5-1 with TRBJ2-6; 7 bases match TRBD1. This CDR3 is 18 amino acids long. V lost 0 bases to trimming and J lost 4 bases; unmatched junction nucleotides: 10. Germline loops: CDR1 SGHRS, CDR2 YFSETQ. This CDR3 is CASSLAGTALSGANVLTF. The DNA of the CDR3 is TGCGCCAGCAGCTTGGCCGGGACAGCCCTCTCGGGGGCCAACGTCCTGACTTTC. The variable domain in full, completed from reference TRBV5-1 and TRBJ2-6, reads KAGVTQTPRYLIKTRGQQVTLSCSPISGHRSVSWYQQTPGQGLQFLFEYFSETQRNKGNFPGRFSGRQFSNSRSEMNVSTLELGDSALYLCASSLAGTALSGANVLTFGAGSRLTVL.

The chain links TRBV19 to TRBJ1-5; D unresolved. This CDR3 contains 14 residues. Germline CDR1 and CDR2: LNHDA and SQIVND (reference sequence). V lost 3 bases and J 5 bases, leaving 11 bases between the germline ends. The CDR3 spells CASSMNGPHQPQHF. The CDR3 bases are TGTGCCAGTAGTATGAACGGACCTCATCAGCCCCAGCATTTT.

The genes are TRBV19 and TRBJ2-7, with 12 bases identical to TRBD1. The ends lost 5 bases at V and 2 bases at J; junction bases unmatched: 10. Germline CDR1 and CDR2: LNHDA and SQIVND (reference sequence). CDR3 length: 17 residues. The CDR3 DNA sequence: TGTGCCAGTAGTCCTACCGGGACAGGGGGCGCAGCCTACGAGCAGTACTTC. Amino acids: CASSPTGTGGAAYEQYF.

CDR3 region: CATSDPLKGSGNTIYF. CDR3 sequence (DNA): TGTGCCACCAGTGATCCCTTGAAGGGATCTGGAAACACCATATATTTT. This chain uses TRBV24-1 with TRBJ1-3; D remains ambiguous. Trimming pared 3 bases from V and 1 base from J, leaving 12 bases between. Germline CDR1 KGHDR, CDR2 SFDVKD. The CDR3 consists of 16 residues.

A few counts support this clone. The V call is TRBV6-4, the J call TRBJ1-4; TRBD1 matches at 10 bases. The germline CDR1 and CDR2 sequences are MRHNA and SNTAGT. The V segment lost 4 bases and the J segment 3 bases; nucleotides outside the gene matches: 11. The CDR3 runs 18 residues. CDR3 in DNA: TGTGCCAGCAGTGCCAAAGGACAGGGGGAGGTATCTAATGAAAAACTGTTTTTT. The encoded protein is CASSAKGQGEVSNEKLFF.

The V and J genes are TRBV5-5 and TRBJ1-1; TRBD1 might be the D (5 bases). CDR1 SGHKS and CDR2 YYEKEE come from the germline V gene (reference sequence). V lost 4 bases to trimming and J lost 7 bases, with 11 bases between them. The CDR3 runs to 12 residues. This CDR3 is CASSVRDGEAFF. The CDR3 DNA follows: TGTGCCAGCAGCGTCCGGGACGGTGAAGCTTTCTTT.

The CDR3 here is CASSPPQGAAYEQYF. In DNA, the CDR3 is TGTGCCAGCAGCCCCCCCCAGGGGGCAGCCTACGAGCAGTACTTC. This rearrangement joins TRBV7-8 to TRBJ2-7, with 8 bases matching TRBD1. With V trimmed by 5 bases and J by 2 bases, 8 bases remained unmatched. The CDR3 has 15 residues. CDR1 is SGHVS and CDR2 is FQNEAQ in the germline V gene.

This clone came up a few times. V usage is TRBV3-1 (or the pseudogene TRBV3-2) and J usage is TRBJ2-5; TRBD1 matches at 8 bases. From germline, CDR1 is LGHDT and CDR2 YNNKEL (reference sequence). This CDR3 contains 17 residues. J was trimmed by 7 bases and V by 0 bases; bases with no gene match: 13. This CDR3 reads CASSQERQGKPSGTQYF. CDR3 bases: TGTGCCAGCAGCCAAGAGCGACAGGGGAAACCTTCCGGGACCCAGTACTTC.

V usage is TRBV24-1 and J usage is TRBJ1-1, with 11 bases lining up with TRBD1. The germline V gene encodes CDR1 KGHDR and CDR2 SFDVKD. With 3 bases clipped from V and 7 bases from J, the junction kept 6 bases outside the gene matches. The CDR3 has 15 residues. The CDR3 is CATSDPWTGGNEAFF. The CDR3, as DNA: TGTGCCACCAGTGATCCGTGGACAGGGGGCAATGAAGCTTTCTTT.